Each of the 30 T cell receptor beta chains below was sequenced from the same sample in a study of T cells in Graves' hyperthyroidism and ophthalmopathy. What was amplified from RNA transcripts were TCR beta CDR3 regions. Researchers ran a first-round RT-PCR on the TCR CDR3 using the HTBI primer set. TCRdb re-called the multiplex PCR reads with MiXCR, one entry per CDR3 protein. The sample yields some 500,000 distinct CDR3 sequences, 15% to 20% seen once. The sequenced sample consisted of blood. The receptors here all came from a woman younger than 45 with Graves' ophthalmopathy.

This clonotype has just a few counts. The V and J genes are TRBV7-2 and TRBJ2-4; TRBD2 aligns across 14 bases. Germline values: CDR1 SGHTA, CDR2 FQGNSA. V gave up 4 bases and J gave up 2 bases; unmatched junction bases: 10. The CDR3 covers 19 residues. The CDR3 DNA follows: TGTGCCAGCAGCTCCGGGACTAGCGGGAGAAGATTTTCCAAAAACATTCAGTACTTC. This encodes CASSSGTSGRRFSKNIQYF. The whole variable domain, remainder taken from reference TRBV7-2 and TRBJ2-4, is GAGVSQSPSNKVTEKGKDVELRCDPISGHTALYWYRQSLGQGLEFLIYFQGNSAPDKSGLPSDRFSAERTGGSVSTLTIQRTQQEDSAVYLCASSSGTSGRRFSKNIQYFGAGTRLSVL.

This chain connects TRBV11-3 to TRBJ2-1; 13 nucleotides agree with TRBD2. J lost 2 bases, V lost 4 bases, and 14 bases had no gene match. The germline V gene has CDR1 SGHNT and CDR2 YENEEA. The CDR3 runs 20 residues. CDR3 in DNA: TGTGCCAGCAGCTCACAACTAGCGGGAGGGCCCCAAAGGCCCTACAATGAGCAGTTCTTC. It codes for CASSSQLAGGPQRPYNEQFF.

The CDR3 coding sequence is TGCGCCAGCAGCGTCCAGGCGCTGAGCTCCTACGAGCAGTACTTC. Its protein is CASSVQALSSYEQYF. The chain has TRBV5-1 and TRBJ2-7; D is uncertain. Germline CDR1 SGHRS, CDR2 YFSETQ. The CDR3 is 15 amino acids. Trimming took 4 bases from V and 0 from J, leaving 14 bases between them.

The chain has TRBV15 and TRBJ1-5, with a tentative D call TRBD1 (6 bases). CDR3 length: 16 residues. Deletions cut 5 bases from V and 2 bases from J, with 16 bases between. The germline gives CDR1 LNHNV, CDR2 YYDKDF (reference sequence). In nucleotides, the CDR3 is TGTGCCACCAGCGGGGGCCGGGGAAAAGGCAATCAGCCCCAGCATTTT. Translating gives CATSGGRGKGNQPQHF.

The chain uses TRBV12-5 and TRBJ2-2; TRBD1 matches 11 bases. CDR3 length equals 15 residues. Trimming at V came to 6 bases and at J to 6 bases, leaving 6 bases not matched to a gene. Germline V gene lookup returns CDR1 LGHNT and CDR2 FRNRAP. DNA of the CDR3: TGTGCTAGTGGACCCGGACAGGGGGCTTCCGGGGAGCTGTTTTTT. This sequence encodes CASGPGQGASGELFF.

This clonotype was seen only a few times. V gene TRBV9 combines with J gene TRBJ2-5; TRBD2 might be the D (5 bases). Germline assignment: CDR1 SGDLS and CDR2 YYNGEE. V lost 3 bases and J 1 base, leaving 22 bases between the germline ends. This CDR3 has 18 residues. This CDR3 reads CASSAGRGFGHSQETQYF. DNA for the CDR3: TGTGCCAGCAGCGCCGGACGGGGTTTCGGGCATTCCCAAGAGACCCAGTACTTC.

This clonotype was detected many times. This chain uses TRBV27 with TRBJ2-5; a weak D match, TRBD2 (6 bases). The CDR3 consists of 16 residues. V was clipped by 3 bases and J by 4 bases, with 18 bases between them. Germline CDR1 MNHEY, CDR2 SMNVEV (reference sequence). CDR3 bases: TGTGCCAGCAGTTTTGTCGGGCGGACCGGGGGAGAGACCCAGTACTTC. This codes for CASSFVGRTGGETQYF.

To note about this clonotype: A much larger clonotype is one base distant, so this may be a read error. V is TRBV11-1 and J is TRBJ2-1; 13 bases line up with TRBD2. Unmatched junction bases numbered 4, after V lost 6 bases and J lost 8 bases. The CDR3 length is 14 residues. CDR1 and CDR2 (germline): SGHAT, FQDESV (reference sequence). The CDR3 DNA reads as TGTGCCAGCAGTAGGACTAGCGGGGGCTATGAGCAGTTCTTC. Its translation: CASSRTSGGYEQFF.

This clonotype was detected ten times or more. This chain connects TRBV7-9 to TRBJ2-3; a weak D match, TRBD2 (5 bases). Germline assignment: CDR1 SEHNR and CDR2 FQNEAQ (reference sequence). The V end was cut by 5 bases, the J end by 1 base, with 25 bases between. The CDR3 is 19 residues long. CDR3 in DNA: TGTGCCAGCAGCCAAAGAGGATTCAGCGGTTCATCGGGCACAGATACGCAGTATTTT. Amino acid sequence: CASSQRGFSGSSGTDTQYF.

In its sample, this clonotype was seen many times. The chain has TRBV30 and TRBJ2-7; tentative D call: TRBD2 (5 bases). The CDR3 runs to 13 residues. CDR1 GTSNPN and CDR2 SVGIG come from the germline V gene (reference sequence). V lost 2 bases and J lost 1, with 9 bases in between. CDR3 in DNA: TGTGCCTGGAGTACGGGGAATTCCTACGAGCAGTACTTC. Translation gives CAWSTGNSYEQYF.

This chain joins TRBV2 and TRBJ2-1, with 7 bases that match TRBD2. The germline V gene encodes CDR1 SNHLY and CDR2 FYNNEI. With 7 bases clipped from V and 5 bases from J, the junction kept 11 bases outside the gene matches. The CDR3 length is 15 residues. CDR3 nucleotides: TGTGCCAGCACCGAGATGGGAGGGTCAAACAATGAGCAGTTCTTC. This encodes CASTEMGGSNNEQFF. The whole variable domain, filled in from reference TRBV2 and TRBJ2-1, reads EPEVTQTPSHQVTQMGQEVILRCVPISNHLYFYWYRQILGQKVEFLVSFYNNEISEKSEIFDDQFSVERPDGSNFTLKIRSTKLEDSAMYFCASTEMGGSNNEQFFGPGTRLTVL.

This clonotype occurred a few times. This chain connects TRBV24-1 to TRBJ2-2, with D possibly TRBD1 on 6 matching bases. CDR1 KGHDR and CDR2 SFDVKD come from the germline V gene. V was shortened by 4 bases and J by 0 bases, with 14 bases between the two germline ends. The CDR3 is 17 amino acids. The CDR3 here is CATSDPRTATNTGELFF. CDR3 DNA sequence: TGTGCCACCAGTGACCCCCGGACAGCAACGAACACCGGGGAGCTGTTTTTT.

This clonotype has ten or more counts. The rearrangement uses TRBV7-9 and TRBJ2-7, with TRBD1 as a possible D gene (6 bases). Germline V gene sequence: CDR1 SEHNR, CDR2 FQNEAQ (reference sequence). V lost 5 bases and J 1 base, leaving 12 bases between the germline ends. This CDR3 region has 14 residues. The CDR3 loop is CASSPKTGSYEQYF. For the CDR3, the DNA is TGTGCCAGCAGCCCAAAGACAGGTTCCTACGAGCAGTACTTC.

This clonotype was found many times. V is TRBV3-1 and J is TRBJ1-1, with 7 positions matching TRBD1. V lost 1 base, J lost 5 bases, and 4 bases stayed unmatched. CDR3 length: 14 amino acids. The germline CDR1 and CDR2 sequences are LGHDT and YNNKEL (reference sequence). The DNA for the CDR3 is TGTGCCAGCAGCCAAGGCAGGGGGTATACTGAAGCTTTCTTT. Its translation is CASSQGRGYTEAFF.

The chain links TRBV4-3 to TRBJ1-6; TRBD1 is a possible D gene (5 bases). Deletions cut 0 bases from V and 9 bases from J, with 12 bases between. The CDR3 is 15 amino acids. Germline V gene lookup returns CDR1 LGHNA and CDR2 YSLEER. In DNA, the CDR3 is TGCGCCAGCAGCCAAGAGGGGGGAAGCGGTTCACCCCTCCACTTT. The encoded protein is CASSQEGGSGSPLHF.

The chain uses TRBV20-1 and TRBJ2-7; 8 bases match TRBD2. The CDR3 extends over 14 amino acids. CDR1 and CDR2 from the germline V gene are DFQATT and SNEGSKA (reference sequence). V dropped 0 bases and J dropped 3; count of bases not matched to a gene: 4. DNA of the CDR3: TGCAGTGCTAGAGAGCTAGCGGGTCTCTACGAGCAGTACTTC. Residues: CSARELAGLYEQYF.

This clonotype was found many times. The chain is built from TRBV28 and TRBJ2-7; D possibly corresponds to TRBD2 (5 bases). Germline V gene data show CDR1 as MDHEN and CDR2 as SYDVKM. V gave up 10 bases and J gave up 0 bases, with 13 bases separating them. The CDR3 has 13 amino acids. The CDR3 region has the DNA TGTGCCACCAGCGGACGACCCTCCTACGAGCAGTACTTC. Amino acid sequence: CATSGRPSYEQYF.

This clonotype was detected only a few times. The V and J genes are TRBV7-9 and TRBJ2-7, with D tentatively TRBD2 (6 bases). The CDR3 extends over 17 amino acids. V lost 1 base, J lost 7 bases, and 23 bases lay in between. The germline gives CDR1 SEHNR, CDR2 FQNEAQ (reference sequence). The CDR3 DNA follows: TGTGCCAGCAGCTTAGTAGCCCAATGGCGGGACTTCCGGGAGCAGTACTTC. It specifies CASSLVAQWRDFREQYF.

The chain combines TRBV19 with TRBJ2-7; D is tentatively TRBD1 or TRBD2 (6 bases each). CDR3 length: 13 amino acids. Between the trimmed V and J ends, which lost 7 bases and 4 bases, there was a span of 14 bases. Germline V gene lookup returns CDR1 LNHDA and CDR2 SQIVND (reference sequence). The CDR3 region is CASTGADLYEQYF. In nucleotides, the CDR3 is TGTGCCAGTACGGGGGCGGATCTATACGAGCAGTACTTC. The full variable domain, in which reference TRBV19 and TRBJ2-7 provide the parts outside the CDR3, is DGGITQSPKYLFRKEGQNVTLSCEQNLNHDAMYWYRQDPGQGLRLIYYSQIVNDFQKGDIAEGYSVSREKKESFPLTVTSAQKNPTAFYLCASTGADLYEQYFGPGTRLTVT.

V gene TRBV19 combines with J gene TRBJ2-1, with D possibly matching TRBD1 (6 bases). The CDR3 is 15 amino acids. The V gene's germline CDR1 is LNHDA and CDR2 SQIVND (reference sequence). V was cut by 5 bases and J by 0 bases, with 11 bases left in between. CDR3 protein: CASSPGQLSYNEQFF. As DNA, the CDR3 is TGTGCCAGTAGTCCCGGACAGCTCTCCTACAATGAGCAGTTCTTC.

This clonotype was counted only a few times. This may come from a read error, since a much larger clone is one base off. This CDR3 is CASSFFDNEQFF. The DNA of the CDR3 is TGTGCCAGCAGCTTCTTCGACAATGAGCAGTTCTTC. This sequence joins TRBV5-6 and TRBJ2-1; no clear D gene. The V gene lost 2 bases and the J gene lost 5 bases, with 5 bases spanning the gap. CDR3 length: 12 residues. The germline gives CDR1 SGHDT, CDR2 YYEEEE.

This clonotype was observed a handful of times. The chain carries TRBV18 and TRBJ2-1; D ambiguous. The CDR3 sequence is 12 residues long. From germline, CDR1 is KGHSH and CDR2 LQKENI. Between the trimmed V and J ends, which lost 3 bases and 15 bases, there was a span of 15 bases. CDR3 sequence: CASSPGWPSGFF. In nucleotides, the CDR3 is TGTGCCAGCTCACCGGGTTGGCCTTCGGGGTTCTTC.

V and J are TRBV20-1 and TRBJ1-1; D gene ambiguous. This CDR3 contains 13 residues. Germline V gene data show CDR1 as DFQATT and CDR2 as SNEGSKA (reference sequence). With 6 bases removed from V and 7 bases from J, the gap between germline ends came to 18 bases. CDR3 sequence reads: CSAPSIQRHEAFF. The CDR3 DNA reads TGCAGTGCCCCTAGTATCCAACGCCATGAAGCTTTCTTT.

This clonotype was counted many times. The chain carries TRBV20-1 and TRBJ2-7; D perhaps matches TRBD2 (5 bases). V shed 4 bases and J shed 0 bases, with 10 bases lying between them. The germline V gene encodes CDR1 DFQATT and CDR2 SNEGSKA (reference sequence). The CDR3 runs to 13 residues. The CDR3 region is CSANGVSSYEQYF. The CDR3 region has the DNA TGCAGTGCTAACGGGGTGAGCTCCTACGAGCAGTACTTC.

This clonotype was observed many times. The chain links TRBV11-2 to TRBJ2-1, with 8 positions matching TRBD2. The V gene end was trimmed by 2 bases and the J gene end by 4 bases; junction bases not matched to a gene: 4. Germline lookup yields CDR1 SGHAT and CDR2 FQNNGV. There are 15 residues in the CDR3. The CDR3 protein is CASSLTSGSYNEQFF. CDR3 nucleotides: TGTGCCAGCAGCTTAACTAGCGGATCTTACAATGAGCAGTTCTTC.

This clonotype came up once. One end of the junction does not line up with germline, which may come from a read error. V is TRBV5-1 and J is TRBJ2-1; 12 bases map to TRBD2. The CDR3 spans 16 residues. Germline V CDR1 and CDR2: SGHRS, YFSETQ. In DNA, the CDR3 is TGTGCCAGCAGCTTGAGTCGGACTAGCGGGATCAATGAGCAGTTCTTC. Translation: CASSLSRTSGINEQFF.

This clonotype was counted ten times or more. V usage is TRBV28 and J usage is TRBJ1-5, with TRBD1 identical over 7 bases. Trimming took 6 bases from V and 6 from J; bases not matched to a gene: 8. The CDR3 length is 14 residues. CDR1 and CDR2 (germline): MDHEN, SYDVKM. The CDR3 reads CASRPGQTSQPQHF. As DNA, the CDR3 is TGTGCCAGCAGACCGGGACAGACTAGTCAGCCCCAGCATTTT.

This clonotype was seen at least ten times. This chain joins TRBV5-1 and TRBJ2-1; TRBD2 agrees at 7 bases. This CDR3 comprises 15 residues. CDR1 is SGHRS, CDR2 YFSETQ, per germline. The junction had 8 bases not matched to a gene; V was cut back by 4 bases and J by 4 bases. The chain's CDR3 is CASSEGTAGYNEQFF. CDR3 in DNA: TGCGCCAGCAGCGAGGGAACAGCGGGATACAATGAGCAGTTCTTC.

Many counts were recorded for this clonotype. CDR3 residues: CSARDSPSFNSPLHF. CDR3 bases: TGCAGTGCCAGGGACAGTCCATCTTTCAATTCACCCCTCCACTTT. This sequence joins TRBV20-1 and TRBJ1-6; TRBD1 agrees at 7 bases. The germline CDR1 and CDR2 sequences are DFQATT and SNEGSKA (reference sequence). This CDR3 contains 15 residues. J gave up 7 bases and V 6 bases, and 12 bases lay outside the gene matches.

This clonotype appeared many times. V and J are TRBV12-3 or TRBV12-4 and TRBJ2-7; 8 bases map to TRBD1. CDR3 length equals 13 residues. V dropped 8 bases and J dropped 4; count of bases not matched to a gene: 7. The CDR3 reads CASRGTGVYEQYF. DNA for the CDR3: TGTGCCAGCCGGGGGACAGGCGTTTACGAGCAGTACTTC.